These T cell receptor beta chains were read from a single sample in a study of PD-1 blockade in classical Hodgkin lymphoma. Some clones are missing from TCRdb's copy, which holds only in-frame ones; the method was immunoSEQ multiplex PCR. The sample contains 75,000 to 100,000 clones, under 95% of which appear only once. The input for sequencing was peripheral blood mononuclear cells (PBMCs), taken before the fourth cycle of nivolumab. The source is a human donor with classical Hodgkin lymphoma. Both conserved end residues are part of each CDR3. The order of the fields is clone size, J gene, V gene, D gene, CDR3 DNA, CDR3 protein. D genes are given only for firm matches. Part of the rows lack a size; the others show once, few, many or a class for expanded clones.

>NA|TRBJ2-1|TRBV5-1|TRBD1
TGCGCCAGCAGCTTGGGCGGGACAGGGAACTACAATGAGCAGTTCTTC
CASSLGGTGNYNEQFF
>NA|TRBJ1-2|TRBV9|NA
TGTGCCAGCAGCGTAGCTGGGGGGGGCGCAGGCTACACCTTC
CASSVAGGGAGYTF
>once|TRBJ1-5|TRBV6-4|TRBD1
TGTGCCAGCAGTGACACAAAGACAGGGGGGATTAATCAGCCCCAGCATTTT
CASSDTKTGGINQPQHF
>NA|TRBJ2-4|TRBV5-8|NA
TGTGCCAGCAGCCGCGATGGAACCAAAAACATTCAGTACTTC
CASSRDGTKNIQYF
>few|TRBJ1-2|TRBV10-3|NA
TGTGCCATCAGAGGTCCAAACTATGGCTACACCTTC
CAIRGPNYGYTF
>NA|TRBJ2-1|TRBV5-4|NA
TGTGCCAGCAGCCATCGACAAGACTACAATGAGCAGTTCTTC
CASSHRQDYNEQFF
>NA|TRBJ2-2|TRBV5-1|NA
TGCGCCAGCAGCTCAGAGTTTACTAGGTCCGGCGGGGAGCTGTTTTTT
CASSSEFTRSGGELFF
>NA|TRBJ2-7|TRBV6-1|TRBD2
TGTGCCAGCAGGGAACTAGCGGCACTAGGGGAGCAGTACTTC
CASRELAALGEQYF
>NA|TRBJ2-7|TRBV30|TRBD2
TGTGCCTGGAAGGGGACTAACTACGAGCAGTACTTC
CAWKGTNYEQYF
>few|TRBJ1-1|TRBV9|NA
TGTGCCAGGAACGCCGCTGAAGCTTTCTTT
CARNAAEAFF
>NA|TRBJ2-7|TRBV4-1|NA
TGCGCCAGCAGCCAAGATCCGAGCGCGGCTGCCTACGAGCAGTACTTC
CASSQDPSAAAYEQYF
>NA|TRBJ2-1|TRBV7-9|TRBD2
TGTGCCAGCAGCCCGTTTAGCGGGAGGAATTCTGAGCAGTTCTTC
CASSPFSGRNSEQFF
>NA|TRBJ1-2|TRBV19|NA
TGTGCCAGTAGCACATACTGGACAGAGGACTCTGGCTATGGCTACACCTTC
CASSTYWTEDSGYGYTF
>NA|TRBJ2-1|TRBV27|NA
TGTGCCACCTCCCCCACTAGGGCCTTCAATGAGCAGTTCTTC
CATSPTRAFNEQFF
>NA|TRBJ2-1|TRBV19|TRBD2
TGTGCCAGTAGTACTGGACTAGCGATTTACAATGAGCAGTTCTTC
CASSTGLAIYNEQFF
>NA|TRBJ2-1|TRBV28|NA
TGTGCCAGCAGTTTAATAGCGGCAAGCTCCTACAATGAGCAGTTCTTC
CASSLIAASSYNEQFF
>NA|TRBJ1-3|TRBV7-8|TRBD1
TGTGCCAGCAGGATCGGGACAGGGGTAATTGGAAACACCATATATTTT
CASRIGTGVIGNTIYF
>NA|TRBJ1-5|TRBV7-9|NA
TGTGCCAGCAGCTTAACCAGGGGTCAGCCCCAGCATTTT
CASSLTRGQPQHF
>NA|TRBJ2-1|TRBV4-1|TRBD2
TGCGCCAGCAGCCCTGAGACTAGCGGGAGCAATGAGCAGTTCTTC
CASSPETSGSNEQFF
>NA|TRBJ2-3|TRBV7-3|NA
TGTGCCAGCAGCTTACGAAGCCGCGGAGATACGCAGTATTTT
CASSLRSRGDTQYF
>NA|TRBJ2-7|TRBV28|NA
TGTGCCAGCGCTAACCCACCGCCTAACGAGCAGTACTTC
CASANPPPNEQYF
>NA|TRBJ1-1|TRBV7-9|NA
TGTGCCAGCAGCTTATACACGAACACTGAAGCTTTCTTT
CASSLYTNTEAFF
>NA|TRBJ1-1|TRBV5-8|NA
TGTGCCAGCAGCTTGTACGGGGGTAACACTGAAGCTTTCTTT
CASSLYGGNTEAFF
>NA|TRBJ1-1|TRBV10-2|NA
TGCGCCAGCAGTCCTCCGGGGGGGGGTAACACTGAAGCTTTCTTT
CASSPPGGGNTEAFF
>NA|TRBJ1-2|TRBV5-1|TRBD1
TGCGCCAGCAGTCGGGACAGCGGTAACTATGGCTACACCTTC
CASSRDSGNYGYTF
>NA|TRBJ2-7|TRBV2|NA
TGTGCCATCCACAAGGCTGGGGCATCCTACGAGCAGTACTTC
CAIHKAGASYEQYF
>NA|TRBJ1-1|TRBV28|TRBD1
TGTGCCAGCAGTTTTCCCTTCCTAGAACAGGGGTACACTGAAGCTTTCTTT
CASSFPFLEQGYTEAFF
>NA|TRBJ2-3|TRBV10-1|NA
TGCGCCAGCAGAAACGGGGCCACAGATACGCAGTATTTT
CASRNGATDTQYF
>NA|TRBJ2-7|TRBV28|NA
TGTGCCAGCAGTTTGTGGACGGGCTTCTACGAGCAGTACTTC
CASSLWTGFYEQYF
>NA|TRBJ2-5|TRBV7-7|NA
TGTGCCAGCAGCTTTTCCGGGACTGACGGACAGACCCAGTACTTC
CASSFSGTDGQTQYF
>NA|TRBJ1-4|TRBV7-2|NA
TGTGCCAGCAGCTTAGATCCGGATTTAGGCCGAAAACTGTTTTTT
CASSLDPDLGRKLFF
>NA|TRBJ2-5|TRBV19|NA
TGTGCCAGTAGTATTTCAGTTCGGGAGCAGACCCAGTACTTC
CASSISVREQTQYF
>once|TRBJ2-7|TRBV7-7|NA
TGTGCCAGCAGCTCGGGACTCCACGACGAGCAGTACTTC
CASSSGLHDEQYF
>NA|TRBJ1-3|TRBV10-3|NA
TGTGCCAGTACAGGGAACTCTGGAAACACCATATATTTT
CASTGNSGNTIYF
>NA|TRBJ2-5|TRBV4-1|TRBD2
TGCGCCAGCAGCCAGAACCCAGCGGGAGGGTGGGGAGAGACCCAGTACTTC
CASSQNPAGGWGETQYF
>NA|TRBJ2-2|TRBV10-2|TRBD1
TGCGCCAGCAGGAGGCGACAGGGGGACACCGGGGAGCTGTTTTTT
CASRRRQGDTGELFF
>NA|TRBJ2-1|TRBV27|NA
TGTGCCAGCAGCCCCGTCATACCCTACAATGAGCAGTTCTTC
CASSPVIPYNEQFF
>NA|TRBJ2-1|TRBV19|NA
TGTGCCAGTAGTCCGGAATACAATGAGCAGTTCTTC
CASSPEYNEQFF
>NA|TRBJ1-1|TRBV29-1|NA
TGCAGCGTTGGGAGGGGGGCGGACACTGAAGCTTTCTTT
CSVGRGADTEAFF
>NA|TRBJ1-2|TRBV6-6|NA
TGTGCCAGCACCGCCGGCATCTCTAACTATGGCTACACCTTC
CASTAGISNYGYTF
>once|TRBJ2-7|TRBV5-5|NA
TGTGCCAGCAGCTTGCCCGGGGACTACGAGCAGTACTTC
CASSLPGDYEQYF
>NA|TRBJ2-1|TRBV11-2|TRBD2
TGTGCCAGCAGCTTGAACAACCTTCTACTAGCGGGAAGGCGCAATGAGCAGTTCTTC
CASSLNNLLLAGRRNEQFF
>NA|TRBJ2-1|TRBV5-4|TRBD2
TGTGCCAGCAGCTTGGAGCGGGGGGGGAATGAGCAGTTCTTC
CASSLERGGNEQFF
>NA|TRBJ2-3|TRBV7-8|NA
TGTGCCAGCAGCTTAGGCCCCCGGGGTCGCACAGATACGCAGTATTTT
CASSLGPRGRTDTQYF
>once|TRBJ2-1|TRBV5-1|NA
TGCGCCAGCAGCCCGGGGTCTGGGACGGCATCCTACAATGAGCAGTTCTTC
CASSPGSGTASYNEQFF